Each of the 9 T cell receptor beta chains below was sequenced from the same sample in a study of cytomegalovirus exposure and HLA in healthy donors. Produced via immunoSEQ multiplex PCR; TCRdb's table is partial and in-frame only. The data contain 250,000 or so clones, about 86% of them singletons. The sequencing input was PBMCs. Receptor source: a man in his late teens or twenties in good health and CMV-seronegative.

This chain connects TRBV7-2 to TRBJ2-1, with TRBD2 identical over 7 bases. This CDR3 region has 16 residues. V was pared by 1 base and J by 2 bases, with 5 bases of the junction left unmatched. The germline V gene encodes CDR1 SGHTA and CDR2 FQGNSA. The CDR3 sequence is CASSLELAQTYNEQFF. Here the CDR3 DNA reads TGTGCCAGCAGCTTAGAACTAGCGCAAACCTACAATGAGCAGTTCTTC.

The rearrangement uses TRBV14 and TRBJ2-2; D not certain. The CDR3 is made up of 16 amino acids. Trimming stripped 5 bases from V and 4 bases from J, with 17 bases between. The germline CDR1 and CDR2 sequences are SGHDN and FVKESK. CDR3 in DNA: TGTGCCAGCAGCTCCAATTCACCCCGGAGCACCGGGGAGCTGTTTTTT. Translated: CASSSNSPRSTGELFF. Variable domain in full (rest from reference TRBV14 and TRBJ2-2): EAGVTQFPSHSVIEKGQTVTLRCDPISGHDNLYWYRRVMGKEIKFLLHFVKESKQDESGMPNNRFLAERTGGTYSTLKVQPAELEDSGVYFCASSSNSPRSTGELFFGEGSRLTVL.

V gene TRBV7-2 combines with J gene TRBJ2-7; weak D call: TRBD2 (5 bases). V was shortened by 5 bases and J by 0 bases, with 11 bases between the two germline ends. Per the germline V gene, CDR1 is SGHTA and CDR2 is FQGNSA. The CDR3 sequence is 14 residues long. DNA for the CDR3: TGTGCCAGCAGCGTGGACTGGAACTCCTACGAGCAGTACTTC. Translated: CASSVDWNSYEQYF.

CDR3 protein: CAIRVSGANVLTF. CDR3 nucleotide sequence: TGTGCCATCCGGGTATCTGGGGCCAACGTCCTGACTTTC. The V call is TRBV6-5, the J call TRBJ2-6; no definite D call. Germline loops: CDR1 MNHEY, CDR2 SVGAGI. The CDR3 extends over 13 amino acids. The ends were cut back, 10 bases at V and 1 base at J, with 8 bases in the middle.

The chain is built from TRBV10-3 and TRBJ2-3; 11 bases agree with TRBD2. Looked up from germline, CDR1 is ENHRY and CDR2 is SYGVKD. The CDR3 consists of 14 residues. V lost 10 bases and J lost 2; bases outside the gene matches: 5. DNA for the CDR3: TGTGCCAGCGAGACTAGCGGGAACACAGATACGCAGTATTTT. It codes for CASETSGNTDTQYF.

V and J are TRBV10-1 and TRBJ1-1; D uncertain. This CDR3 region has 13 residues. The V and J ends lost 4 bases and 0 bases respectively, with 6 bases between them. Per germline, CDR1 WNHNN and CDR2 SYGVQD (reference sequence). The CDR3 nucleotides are TGCGCCAGCAGTGCCGACATGAACACTGAAGCTTTCTTT. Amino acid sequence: CASSADMNTEAFF.

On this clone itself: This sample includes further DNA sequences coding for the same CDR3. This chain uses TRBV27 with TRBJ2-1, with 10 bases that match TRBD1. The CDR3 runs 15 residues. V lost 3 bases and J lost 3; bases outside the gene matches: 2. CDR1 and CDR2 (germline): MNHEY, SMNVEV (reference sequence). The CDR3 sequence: CASSLGTGVYNEQFF. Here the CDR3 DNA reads TGTGCCAGCAGTTTGGGGACAGGGGTCTACAATGAGCAGTTCTTC.

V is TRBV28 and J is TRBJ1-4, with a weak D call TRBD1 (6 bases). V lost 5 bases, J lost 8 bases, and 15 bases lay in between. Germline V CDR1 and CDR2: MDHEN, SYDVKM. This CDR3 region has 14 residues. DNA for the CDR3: TGTGCCAGCAGTCCTCTAGGACAGACGGAAAAACTGTTTTTT. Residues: CASSPLGQTEKLFF.

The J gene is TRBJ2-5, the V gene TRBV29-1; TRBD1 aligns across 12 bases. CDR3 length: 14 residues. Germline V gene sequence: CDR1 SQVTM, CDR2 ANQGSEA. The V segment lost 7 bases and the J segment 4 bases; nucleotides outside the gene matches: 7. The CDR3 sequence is CSARDRGRGETQYF. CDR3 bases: TGCAGCGCAAGGGACAGGGGGCGAGGAGAGACCCAGTACTTC.